These 2 T cell receptor beta chains originate from one sample sequenced in a study of beta chain features in type 1 diabetes. No antigen has been identified for these receptors. Study-wide results and limits: TCRB CDR3s were moderately but significantly shorter in Type 1 diabetes patients in all four CD4+ subsets.

TCRB transcripts that were expressed got sequenced, as all of the isolated RNA had been reverse transcribed. TCRdb's table, derived via immunoSEQ multiplex PCR, lists solely in-frame clones and lacks some. Among around 130,000 clones listed, around 10% were seen once. Sequences were obtained from central memory CD4+ T cells from blood. All receptors come from a young man with type 1 diabetes.

The CDR3 DNA is TGTGCCAGCAGCTTGGATTTCGGGGGGAATTCACCCCTCCACTTT. Protein sequence: CASSLDFGGNSPLHF. V and J are TRBV5-4 and TRBJ1-6; the D gene is possibly TRBD1 (5 bases). The CDR3 spans 15 residues. Between the trimmed V and J ends, which lost 0 bases and 7 bases, there was a span of 11 bases. Per the germline V gene, CDR1 is SGHNT and CDR2 is YYREEE (reference sequence).

This chain links TRBV5-1 with TRBJ2-3; a possible D gene is TRBD2 (6 bases). CDR1 is SGHRS and CDR2 is YFSETQ in the germline V gene. CDR3 size: 18 residues. V was cut by 4 bases and J by 2 bases, with 23 bases left in between. CDR3 loop: CASSVGRRASDITDTQYF. The CDR3 nucleotides are TGCGCCAGCAGCGTTGGCCGTCGGGCTAGCGATATCACAGATACGCAGTATTTT.